This T cell receptor beta chain originates from a study of T cell repertoires in cytomegalovirus infection. Whole-study context: Recently identified HLA-C-restricted CMV epitopes and well-studied HLA-B-restricted CMV epitopes were used by the study. Public TCR beta signatures were indicative of both CMV infection and a matching HLA type.

This clonotype was detected a few times. Its target is unknown. TCRdb recomputed calls from the reads with MiXCR, one row per CDR3 protein. The table records fewer than 950,000 distinct CDR3 sequences, approximately 29% of them present only once. V lost 2 bases and J lost 4, with 18 bases in between. Germline lookup yields CDR1 SGHDT and CDR2 YYEEEE. The CDR3 consists of 16 residues. Study-wide results and limits: The cumulative frequency of public TCR beta families distinguished individuals who carried CMV together with the relevant HLA. Ex vivo responses were dominated by HLA-C-restricted CMV-specific TCR beta clonotypes.

The chain uses TRBV5-6 and TRBJ1-2, with D unresolved. The sequences come from cultured CD8+ T cells from PBMCs, collected from culture after CMV antigen stimulation. The sequence derives from a human donor in good health (CMV status not recorded). Some clones in this sample may be carry-over from other donors' samples. CDR3 nucleotides: TGTGCCAGCAGCTTCTGGCGATACGAGCATAGCTATGGCTACACCTTC. Protein: CASSFWRYEHSYGYTF.